This TCR beta chain stems from a study of Ad26.COV2.S vaccination and SARS-CoV-2 variants. The wider study: The study gave Ad26.COV2.S intramuscularly, once or twice 56 days apart.

As for treatment: about 20 received Ad26.COV2.S at low or high dose, single or two shots; several received placebo; per-sample allocation not given. Specimens were obtained on day 63 following the first vaccine or placebo injection. Trimming removed 3 bases at V and 11 bases at J, with 13 bases between. This CDR3 comprises 13 residues. Using immunoSEQ multiplex PCR, the repertoire was profiled, and TCRdb retains in-frame clones only, with some absent. This sample yields approximately 480,000 clones, of which about 83% are seen a single time; roughly 12% belongs to the top ten. V gene TRBV12-3 or TRBV12-4 combines with J gene TRBJ1-4; D gene unclear. Material: peripheral blood, obtained in a trial of Ad26.COV2.S vaccine versus placebo. The sequence derives from a person aged 18-60 years who received the Ad26.COV2.S COVID-19 vaccine or a placebo. CDR3 sequence reads: CASSLFSRWKLFF. DNA of the CDR3: TGTGCCAGCAGTTTGTTTTCACGCTGGAAACTGTTTTTT.